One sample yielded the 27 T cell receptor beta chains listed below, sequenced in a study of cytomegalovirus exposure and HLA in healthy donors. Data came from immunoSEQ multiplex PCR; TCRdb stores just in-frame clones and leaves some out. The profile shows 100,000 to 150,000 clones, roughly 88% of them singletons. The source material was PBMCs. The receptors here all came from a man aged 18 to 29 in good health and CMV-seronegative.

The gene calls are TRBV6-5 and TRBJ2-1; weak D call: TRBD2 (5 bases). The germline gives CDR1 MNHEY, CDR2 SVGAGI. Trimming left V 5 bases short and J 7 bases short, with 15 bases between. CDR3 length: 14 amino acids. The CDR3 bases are TGTGCCAGCAGTCCCCGTAGGCTAGCTAATGAGCAGTTCTTC. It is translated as CASSPRRLANEQFF.

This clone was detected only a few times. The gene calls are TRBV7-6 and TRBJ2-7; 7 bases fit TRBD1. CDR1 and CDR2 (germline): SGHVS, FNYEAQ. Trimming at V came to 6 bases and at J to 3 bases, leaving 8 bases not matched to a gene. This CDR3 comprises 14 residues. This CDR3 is CASSLRDSRYEQYF. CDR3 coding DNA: TGTGCCAGCAGTCTCCGGGACAGTCGCTACGAGCAGTACTTC.

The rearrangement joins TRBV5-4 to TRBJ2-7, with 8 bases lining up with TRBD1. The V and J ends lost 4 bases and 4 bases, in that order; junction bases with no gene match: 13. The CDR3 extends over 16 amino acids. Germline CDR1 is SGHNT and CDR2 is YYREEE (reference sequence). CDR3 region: CASSPGAGGQLYEQYF. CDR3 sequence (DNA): TGTGCCAGCAGCCCGGGGGCAGGGGGCCAACTTTACGAGCAGTACTTC.

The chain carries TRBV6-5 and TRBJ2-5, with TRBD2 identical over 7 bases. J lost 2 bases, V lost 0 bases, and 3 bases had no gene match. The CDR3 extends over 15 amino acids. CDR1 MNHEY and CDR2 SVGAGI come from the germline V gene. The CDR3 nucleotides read TGTGCCAGCAGTTACTCGCAGCGGGGTCAAGAGACCCAGTACTTC. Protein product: CASSYSQRGQETQYF.

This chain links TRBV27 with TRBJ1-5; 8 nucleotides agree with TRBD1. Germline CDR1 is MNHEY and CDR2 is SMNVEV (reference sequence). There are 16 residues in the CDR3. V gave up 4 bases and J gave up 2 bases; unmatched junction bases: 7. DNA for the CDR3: TGTGCCAGCAGTTCCTGGACAGGGAGTGGCAATCAGCCCCAGCATTTT. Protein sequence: CASSSWTGSGNQPQHF.

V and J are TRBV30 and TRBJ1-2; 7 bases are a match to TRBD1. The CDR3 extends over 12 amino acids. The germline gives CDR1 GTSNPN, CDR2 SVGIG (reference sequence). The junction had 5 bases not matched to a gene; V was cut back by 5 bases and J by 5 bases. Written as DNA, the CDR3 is TGTGCCTGGGGAGAGGGGGCATATGGCTACACCTTC. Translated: CAWGEGAYGYTF.

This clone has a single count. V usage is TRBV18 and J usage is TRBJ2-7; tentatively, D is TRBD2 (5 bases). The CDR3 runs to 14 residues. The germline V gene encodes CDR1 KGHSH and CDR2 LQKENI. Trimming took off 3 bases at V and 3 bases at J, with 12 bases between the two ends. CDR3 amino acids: CASSPGGRLYEQYF. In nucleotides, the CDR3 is TGTGCCAGCTCACCCGGAGGCAGGCTCTACGAGCAGTACTTC.

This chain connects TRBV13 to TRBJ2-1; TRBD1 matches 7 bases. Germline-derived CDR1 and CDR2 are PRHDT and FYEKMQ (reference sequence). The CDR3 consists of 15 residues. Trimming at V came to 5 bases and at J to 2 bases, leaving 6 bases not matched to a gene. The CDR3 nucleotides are TGTGCCAGCAGCCCAGGACAGGCTCCCTACAATGAGCAGTTCTTC. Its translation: CASSPGQAPYNEQFF.

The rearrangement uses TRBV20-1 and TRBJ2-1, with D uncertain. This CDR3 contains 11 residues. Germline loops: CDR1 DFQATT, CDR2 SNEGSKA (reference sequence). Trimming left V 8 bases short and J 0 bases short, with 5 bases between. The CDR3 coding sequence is TGCAGTTCTGTCTCCTACAATGAGCAGTTCTTC. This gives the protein CSSVSYNEQFF.

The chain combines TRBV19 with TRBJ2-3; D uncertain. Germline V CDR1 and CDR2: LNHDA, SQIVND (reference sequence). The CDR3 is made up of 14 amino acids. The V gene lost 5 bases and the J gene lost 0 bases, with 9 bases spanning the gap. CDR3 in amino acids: CASSSTTSTDTQYF. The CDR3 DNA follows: TGTGCCAGTAGTTCGACAACTAGCACAGATACGCAGTATTTT.

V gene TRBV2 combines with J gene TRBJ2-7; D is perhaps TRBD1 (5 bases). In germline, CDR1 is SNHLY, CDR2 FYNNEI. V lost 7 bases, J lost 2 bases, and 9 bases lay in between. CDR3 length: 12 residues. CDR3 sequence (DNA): TGTGCCAGCACTGAGGACACCTACGAGCAGTACTTC. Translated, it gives CASTEDTYEQYF.

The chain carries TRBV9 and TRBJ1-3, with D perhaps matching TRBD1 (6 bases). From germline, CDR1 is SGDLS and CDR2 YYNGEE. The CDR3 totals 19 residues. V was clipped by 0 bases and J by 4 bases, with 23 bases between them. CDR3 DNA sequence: TGTGCCAGCAGCGTAGATCTTATGGGCAGGGGCACGCGGGGAAACACCATATATTTT. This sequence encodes CASSVDLMGRGTRGNTIYF.

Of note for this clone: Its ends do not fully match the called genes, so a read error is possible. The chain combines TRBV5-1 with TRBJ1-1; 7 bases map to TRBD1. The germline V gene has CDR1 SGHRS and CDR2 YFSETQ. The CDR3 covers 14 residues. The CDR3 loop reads CANSVQGLLTEAFF. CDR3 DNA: TGCGCCAACAGCGTACAGGGGCTACTGACTGAAGCTTTCTTT.

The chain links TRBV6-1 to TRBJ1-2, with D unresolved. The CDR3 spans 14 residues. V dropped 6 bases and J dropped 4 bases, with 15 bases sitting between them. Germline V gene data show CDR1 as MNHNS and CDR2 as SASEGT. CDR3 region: CASRAGVSPYGYTF. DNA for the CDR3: TGTGCCAGCAGGGCCGGGGTTTCTCCCTATGGCTACACCTTC.

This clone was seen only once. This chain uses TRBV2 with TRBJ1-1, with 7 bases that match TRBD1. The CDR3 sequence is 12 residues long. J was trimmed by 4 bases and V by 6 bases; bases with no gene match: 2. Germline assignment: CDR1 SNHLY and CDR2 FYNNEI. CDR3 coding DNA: TGTGCCAGCAGGGGGACAGCCACTGAAGCTTTCTTT. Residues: CASRGTATEAFF.

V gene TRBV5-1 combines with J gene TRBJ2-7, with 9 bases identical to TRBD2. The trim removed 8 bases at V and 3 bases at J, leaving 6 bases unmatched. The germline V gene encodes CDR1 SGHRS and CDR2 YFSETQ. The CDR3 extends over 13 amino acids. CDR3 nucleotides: TGCGCCAGTTCGACTAGCGGTTACTACGAGCAGTACTTC. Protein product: CASSTSGYYEQYF.

CDR3 nucleotide sequence: TGCGCCAGCAGCCCAGGGACAGCTAACACCGGGGAGCTGTTTTTT. The encoded protein is CASSPGTANTGELFF. The genes are TRBV5-1 and TRBJ2-2; 7 nucleotides align to TRBD1. The CDR3 covers 15 residues. Germline assignment: CDR1 SGHRS and CDR2 YFSETQ. Trimming cost V 4 bases and J 2 bases; bases outside gene matches: 5.

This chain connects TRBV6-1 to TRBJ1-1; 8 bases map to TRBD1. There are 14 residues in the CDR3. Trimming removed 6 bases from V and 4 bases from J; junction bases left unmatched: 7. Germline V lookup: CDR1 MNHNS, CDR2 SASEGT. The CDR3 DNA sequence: TGTGCCAGCAGGAGACAGGGGAGGATCACTGAAGCTTTCTTT. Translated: CASRRQGRITEAFF.

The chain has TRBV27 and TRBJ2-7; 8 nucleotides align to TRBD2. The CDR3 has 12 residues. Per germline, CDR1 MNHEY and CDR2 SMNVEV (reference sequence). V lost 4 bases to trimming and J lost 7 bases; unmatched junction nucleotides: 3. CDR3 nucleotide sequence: TGTGCCAGCAGTTACGGGGGGGGAGAGCAGTACTTC. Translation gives CASSYGGGEQYF.

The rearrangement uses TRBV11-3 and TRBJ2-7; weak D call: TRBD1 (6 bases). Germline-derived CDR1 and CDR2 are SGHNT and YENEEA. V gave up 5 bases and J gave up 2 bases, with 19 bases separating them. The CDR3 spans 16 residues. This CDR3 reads CASSAGDRKLPYEQYF. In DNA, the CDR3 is TGTGCCAGCAGCGCAGGGGACCGCAAACTCCCCTACGAGCAGTACTTC. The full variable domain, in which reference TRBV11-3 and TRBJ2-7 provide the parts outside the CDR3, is EAGVVQSPRYKIIEKKQPVAFWCNPISGHNTLYWYLQNLGQGPELLIRYENEEAVDDSQLPKDRFSAERLKGVDSTLKIQPAELGDSAVYLCASSAGDRKLPYEQYFGPGTRLTVT.

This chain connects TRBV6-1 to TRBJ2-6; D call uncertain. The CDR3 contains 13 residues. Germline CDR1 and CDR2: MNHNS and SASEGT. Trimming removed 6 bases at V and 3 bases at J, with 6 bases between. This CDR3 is CASRAFGANVLTF. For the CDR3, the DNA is TGTGCCAGCAGGGCCTTTGGGGCCAACGTCCTGACTTTC.

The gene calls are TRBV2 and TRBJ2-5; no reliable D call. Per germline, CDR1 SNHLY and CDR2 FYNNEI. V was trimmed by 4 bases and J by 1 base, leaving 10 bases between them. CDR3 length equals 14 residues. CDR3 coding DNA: TGTGCCAGCAGTGTGGCGGTTTTCCAAGAGACCCAGTACTTC. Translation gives CASSVAVFQETQYF.

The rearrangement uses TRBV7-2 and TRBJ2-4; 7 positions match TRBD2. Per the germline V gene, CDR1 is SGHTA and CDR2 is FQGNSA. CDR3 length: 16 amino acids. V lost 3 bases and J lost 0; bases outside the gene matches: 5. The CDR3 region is CASSLSGTIAKNIQYF. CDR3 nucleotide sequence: TGTGCCAGCAGCTTGAGCGGGACCATAGCCAAAAACATTCAGTACTTC. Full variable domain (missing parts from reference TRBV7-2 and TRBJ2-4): GAGVSQSPSNKVTEKGKDVELRCDPISGHTALYWYRQSLGQGLEFLIYFQGNSAPDKSGLPSDRFSAERTGGSVSTLTIQRTQQEDSAVYLCASSLSGTIAKNIQYFGAGTRLSVL.

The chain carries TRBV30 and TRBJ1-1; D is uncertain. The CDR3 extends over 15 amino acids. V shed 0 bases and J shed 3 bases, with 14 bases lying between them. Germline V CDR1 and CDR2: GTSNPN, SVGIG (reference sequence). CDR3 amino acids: CAWSVSFSGDTEAFF. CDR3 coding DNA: TGTGCCTGGAGTGTATCCTTTTCCGGAGACACTGAAGCTTTCTTT.

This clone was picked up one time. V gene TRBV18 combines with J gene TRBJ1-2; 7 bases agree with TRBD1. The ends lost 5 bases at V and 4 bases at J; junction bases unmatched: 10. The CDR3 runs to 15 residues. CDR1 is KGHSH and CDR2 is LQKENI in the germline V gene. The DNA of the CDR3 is TGTGCCAGCTCATTCACAGGGACAGACCCCTATGGCTACACCTTC. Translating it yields CASSFTGTDPYGYTF.

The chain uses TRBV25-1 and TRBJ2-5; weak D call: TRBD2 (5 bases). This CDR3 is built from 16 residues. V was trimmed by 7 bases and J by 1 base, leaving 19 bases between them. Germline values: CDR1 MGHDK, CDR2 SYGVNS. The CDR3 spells CASTASERRSQETQYF. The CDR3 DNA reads TGTGCCAGCACCGCCTCGGAGAGGAGGTCCCAAGAGACCCAGTACTTC. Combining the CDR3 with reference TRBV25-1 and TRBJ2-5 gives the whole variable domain EADIYQTPRYLVIGTGKKITLECSQTMGHDKMYWYQQDPGMELHLIHYSYGVNSTEKGDLSSESTVSRIRTEHFPLTLESARPSHTSQYLCASTASERRSQETQYFGPGTRLLVL.

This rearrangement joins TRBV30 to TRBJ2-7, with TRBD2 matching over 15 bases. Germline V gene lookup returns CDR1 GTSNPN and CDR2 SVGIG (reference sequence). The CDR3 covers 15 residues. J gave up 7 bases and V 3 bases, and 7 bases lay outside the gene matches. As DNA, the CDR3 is TGTGCCTGGAGGACGGGACTAGCGGGAGGAGGTGAGCAGTACTTC. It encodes CAWRTGLAGGGEQYF.